This T cell receptor beta chain was identified in a study of cytomegalovirus exposure and HLA in healthy donors. The germline V gene encodes CDR1 LNHDA and CDR2 SQIVND (reference sequence). The CDR3 runs to 14 residues. After removal of 1 base from V and 7 bases from J, the junction contained 6 bases not matched to a gene. PCR primers comprised 60 Vbeta and 13 Jbeta primers. The protocol was immunoSEQ multiplex PCR, while the TCRdb copy is restricted to in-frame clones and leaves out a portion. The data contain about 190,000 clones, about four fifths of them singletons. What was sequenced was PBMCs. The TCR originated in a young man in good health and CMV-seropositive. The V call is TRBV19, the J call TRBJ1-1, with 7 bases lining up with TRBD1. For the CDR3, the DNA is TGTGCCAGTAGTATAGTGGTTCAGGGGGATGAAGCTTTCTTT. Its protein is CASSIVVQGDEAFF.